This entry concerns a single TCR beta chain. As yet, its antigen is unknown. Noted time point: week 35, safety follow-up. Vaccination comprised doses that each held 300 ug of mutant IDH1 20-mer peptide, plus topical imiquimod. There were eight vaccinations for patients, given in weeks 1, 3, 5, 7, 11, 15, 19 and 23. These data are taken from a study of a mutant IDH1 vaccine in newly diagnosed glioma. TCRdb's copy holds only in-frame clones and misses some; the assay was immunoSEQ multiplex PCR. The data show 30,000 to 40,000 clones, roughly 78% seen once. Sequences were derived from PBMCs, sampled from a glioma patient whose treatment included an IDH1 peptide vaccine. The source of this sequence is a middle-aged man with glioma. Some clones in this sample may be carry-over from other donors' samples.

CDR3 DNA sequence: TGTGCCAGCAGTTTTAAGGGGACAGCCGCAACTAATGAAAAACTGTTTTTT. Its protein is CASSFKGTAATNEKLFF. The chain is built from TRBV27 and TRBJ1-4; the match to TRBD1 covers 7 bases. The CDR3 is made up of 17 amino acids. Losses at the gene ends were 3 bases for V and 0 bases for J; bases not matched to a gene: 7. CDR1 is MNHEY and CDR2 is SMNVEV in the germline V gene (reference sequence).